The clone carrying this T cell receptor beta chain was picked up one time. As originally analysed: Quantification of nucleated cells was approximated via reference gene primer amplification. Produced via immunoSEQ multiplex PCR; TCRdb's table is partial and in-frame only. The D gene and trimming were derived from the DNA, and the V and J assignments and clone size from that table. This sample has some 270,000 clones, with more than 65% found just once. Germline V gene sequence: CDR1 SEHNR, CDR2 FQNEAQ (reference sequence). Trimming left V 4 bases short and J 3 bases short, with 22 bases between. This CDR3 contains 18 residues. Participants came from around 25 US areas, aged roughly 18 to 95 years. Participant reports of clinical history set cohort assignment. This specimen comes from a study of blood T cell repertoires in COVID-19. Study-wide context: COVID-19 samples collected from the United States, Italy and Spain covered acute and convalescent phases.

The genes are TRBV7-9 and TRBJ1-3, with D unclear. The sequencing input was PBMCs or T cells enriched from blood (not recorded which). This receptor was obtained from a man aged 45-65 years who had recovered from COVID-19. The CDR3 DNA sequence: TGTGCCAGCAGCTCCCTAGCAGACTGGCGACTCGTTGGAAACACCATATATTTT. It specifies CASSSLADWRLVGNTIYF.